Listed here is a single T cell receptor beta chain. Libraries were prepared by immunoSEQ multiplex PCR; TCRdb keeps only in-frame clonotypes and omits some of them. The sample records approximately 80,000 clones, less than 95% being singletons. The data are from a study of T cell changes during pregnancy in multiple sclerosis. From germline, CDR1 is LNHDA and CDR2 SQIVND (reference sequence). The ends were cut back, 7 bases at V and 5 bases at J, with 8 bases in the middle. The CDR3 is made up of 11 amino acids. This material consisted of peripheral blood, taken in the third trimester of pregnancy. The chain recombines TRBV19 with TRBJ1-1; unclear D gene. The receptor's source is a female donor with multiple sclerosis, enrolled in a pregnancy study. Here the CDR3 reads CASTLGTEAFF. The CDR3 region has the DNA TGTGCCAGTACCCTCGGGACTGAAGCTTTCTTT.